This TCR beta chain comes out of a study of blood T cell repertoires in COVID-19 (dated by TCRdb to the early 2020s). Broadly, across the study: Samples from collaborators originated in the United States, Italy and Spain and spanned both the acute and convalescent phases of COVID-19. The dataset comprised deeply sampled blood TCRbeta repertoires from subjects exposed to, actively infected with, or recovered from COVID-19. The material from the prospective study consisted of cDNA or gDNA derived from T cells, B-cell-depleted T cells, or PBMCs. Nearly every sample came with metadata listing a de-identified subject ID, COVID-19 status, age in years and sex. Where available, HLA class I and class II types were taken from metadata supplied by the sample provider and were not determined by assay-based typing. The samples were drawn from the first 160 participants of the ongoing ImmuneRACE study and from roughly 1,300 subjects provided by 6 global collaborators. The repertoires were made available in a free public database intended to serve as a resource for research on the immune response to SARS-CoV-2. On the study overall, not on this receptor specifically: Clinical and demographic metadata were provided uncurated, with the amount varying by source and participant.

TCRbeta CDR3 regions were amplified from genomic DNA using the immunoSEQ Assay, a bias-controlled multiplex PCR. Per the authors' processing: The number of nucleated cells in each sample was estimated by amplification of reference gene primers within the assay. Sequence reads were collapsed and filtered to measure the absolute abundance of every unique TCRbeta CDR3 rearrangement. For each sample, productive Simpson clonality was calculated as the square root of Simpson's diversity index over productive rearrangements. TCRdb retrieved this table from immuneACCESS and kept in-frame rearrangements only. Not all clones are present; in checked studies, unresolved V genes account for under half, and no reason is known for the remainder. V, J and clone size are taken as reported in that table, and D and trimming were inferred from the DNA itself. The sample table records 150,000 to 200,000 clones; approximately 80% of these occur just once. The top ten clonotypes cover around 12% of the sample.

The germline V gene encodes CDR1 LGHNA and CDR2 YSLEER. Its CDR3 holds 17 amino acids, cysteine through phenylalanine. The read is trimmed to its CDR3 DNA, 51 bases read in frame from base 1. The junction carries 12 bases between V and J, which are trimmed by 3 bases and 0 bases respectively. Enrolling through a virtual design, the prospective study's participants ranged in age from roughly 18 to 90 years and lived across approximately 25 United States geographic areas. Cohort assignment in the prospective study relied on participant-reported clinical history from a screening survey and a study questionnaire. ImmuneRACE Cohort 3 recovered participants were defined by two consecutive negative NP/OP PCR tests, healthcare professional clearance, or symptom resolution. Each participant in the prospective study had whole blood, serum and a nasopharyngeal or oropharyngeal swab collected by mobile phlebotomists. Additional blood draws and questionnaires over an approximately two-month period could optionally be provided by prospective study participants. Prospective study blood samples were shipped either frozen or at room temperature before DNA extraction.

This clone showed up just once. Its antigen remains undetermined. Base-call qualities are not available, and no considerably larger clone is one nucleotide away. The rearrangement joined TRBV4-3 to TRBJ2-6, with the identity of the D gene unclear. Specimen: PBMCs or T cells enriched from blood (not recorded which). The TCR comes from a man over 45 who had recovered from COVID-19. The nucleotides are TGCGCCAGCAGCCACCTTAAGGCAGGCTCTGGGGCCAACGTCCTGACTTTC. It translates to CASSHLKAGSGANVLTF.